Below, 29 T cell receptor beta chains from the same sample are listed, as sequenced in a study of T-cell memory formation after mild COVID-19. TCRdb called the 5' RACE reads again in MiXCR, with one record for every CDR3 protein. Counted here are 450,000 to 700,000 distinct CDR3 sequences, roughly 18% occurring once; the ten biggest clones make up approximately 12%. Source material: PBMCs or a T cell subset sorted from them (not recorded which). The origin of the receptors is an adult woman who had mild COVID-19 (a few samples of this study predate the infection). Cell type and time point are not known.

This clonotype was observed a few times. J is TRBJ2-2 and V is TRBV18, with TRBD1 matching over 7 bases. The CDR3 has 16 amino acids. The germline V gene encodes CDR1 KGHSH and CDR2 LQKENI. The V segment lost 0 bases and the J segment 6 bases; nucleotides outside the gene matches: 7. CDR3 sequence: CASSPPSGGSAGELFF. The CDR3 bases are TGTGCCAGCTCACCACCGTCAGGGGGAAGCGCCGGGGAGCTGTTTTTT.

Notes on this clonotype: One end of the junction is discordant with germline, which a read error may explain. The chain recombines TRBV5-6 with TRBJ2-2; 12 nucleotides align to TRBD2. Germline CDR1 reads SGHDT; CDR2 reads YYEEEE. This CDR3 contains 15 residues. The CDR3 DNA follows: TGTGCCAACAGCCGACTAGCGGGGGAGACCGGGGAGCTGTTTTTT. Translation gives CANSRLAGETGELFF.

This chain joins TRBV5-1 and TRBJ2-7; D is possibly TRBD2 (5 bases). Germline V CDR1 and CDR2: SGHRS, YFSETQ. The CDR3 covers 12 residues. V was trimmed by 0 bases and J by 6 bases, leaving 7 bases between them. CDR3 residues: CASSLVEGEQYF. The CDR3 DNA follows: TGCGCCAGCAGCTTGGTAGAGGGCGAGCAGTACTTC.

This chain joins TRBV15 and TRBJ2-2; 9 bases fit TRBD2. V shed 5 bases and J 3 bases; nucleotides not matched to a gene: 1. This CDR3 contains 14 residues. Germline-derived CDR1 and CDR2 are LNHNV and YYDKDF (reference sequence). This CDR3 reads CATSRGGDTGELFF. The CDR3 DNA follows: TGTGCCACCAGCCGCGGGGGGGACACCGGGGAGCTGTTTTTT.

This clonotype occurred a few times. The chain couples TRBV4-1 to TRBJ2-7, with TRBD2 matching over 10 bases. CDR3 length equals 17 residues. CDR1 is MGHRA and CDR2 is YSYEKL in the germline V gene. The V and J ends lost 3 bases and 3 bases, in that order; junction bases with no gene match: 11. This CDR3 is CASSQLAMASGSYEQYF. CDR3 nucleotides: TGCGCCAGCAGCCAGTTAGCAATGGCTAGCGGGAGCTACGAGCAGTACTTC.

This clonotype turned up a few times. The chain couples TRBV19 to TRBJ2-1, with TRBD2 identical over 11 bases. This CDR3 is 16 amino acids long. CDR1 is LNHDA and CDR2 is SQIVND in the germline V gene (reference sequence). The trim removed 5 bases at V and 2 bases at J, leaving 5 bases unmatched. The CDR3 DNA reads as TGTGCCAGTAGTTCTAGCGGGAGGTATCCCTACAATGAGCAGTTCTTC. Amino acid sequence: CASSSSGRYPYNEQFF.

This clonotype has more than one count but fewer than ten. The V gene is TRBV12-3 or TRBV12-4, the J gene TRBJ1-5; D uncertain. The length of the CDR3 is 15 residues. Trimming took 0 bases from V and 3 from J, leaving 9 bases between them. The CDR3 coding sequence is TGTGCCAGCAGTTTAGCGGACGGTGACAATCAGCCCCAGCATTTT. This encodes CASSLADGDNQPQHF.

This clonotype has more than one count but fewer than ten. One junction end does not reproduce the germline sequence, and a read error may be involved. The chain links TRBV30 to TRBJ2-1; TRBD2 agrees at 9 bases. The CDR3 has 13 amino acids. Per germline, CDR1 GTSNPN and CDR2 SVGIG (reference sequence). The CDR3 region is CAWSAPGLATYNF. The CDR3 DNA is TGTGCCTGGAGTGCTCCGGGACTAGCAACCTATAACTTC.

This chain uses TRBV7-6 with TRBJ2-6, with D perhaps assigned TRBD1 or TRBD2 (6 bases each). The CDR3 loop spans 16 amino acids. The germline CDR1 and CDR2 sequences are SGHVS and FNYEAQ. Trimming took 4 bases from V and 5 from J, leaving 15 bases between them. The CDR3 DNA reads as TGTGCCAGCAGCTCCCCGGGGGCGGGGCGGGCCAACGTCCTGACTTTC. This sequence encodes CASSSPGAGRANVLTF.

The V call is TRBV18, the J call TRBJ2-1; 10 bases align to TRBD1. The V gene end was trimmed by 5 bases and the J gene end by 4 bases; junction bases not matched to a gene: 5. This CDR3 contains 15 residues. CDR1 is KGHSH, CDR2 LQKENI, per germline. The CDR3 is CASSTGTGAYNEQFF. CDR3 DNA sequence: TGTGCCAGCTCAACCGGGACAGGGGCTTACAATGAGCAGTTCTTC.

This clonotype was recorded a few times. The V and J genes are TRBV18 and TRBJ2-3; the D is unclear. Germline CDR1 is KGHSH and CDR2 is LQKENI. CDR3 length equals 14 residues. Trimming took 3 bases from V and 1 from J, leaving 8 bases between them. CDR3 in DNA: TGTGCCAGCTCACCGGCAATCCGCACAGATACGCAGTATTTT. Translating it yields CASSPAIRTDTQYF.

In DNA form, the CDR3 reads TGTGCCAGCAGCTCTACATTGGAGCGGGGGTACCAAGAGACCCAGTACTTC. It is translated as CASSSTLERGYQETQYF. The chain joins TRBV7-9 to TRBJ2-5, with TRBD2 matching over 8 bases. V lost 4 bases and J lost 0; bases outside the gene matches: 10. CDR1 and CDR2 (germline): SEHNR, FQNEAQ (reference sequence). The CDR3 runs 17 residues.

This chain connects TRBV21-1 to TRBJ1-5; the D call in the table, TRBD1, was not verified against the DNA. TRBV21-1 is a pseudogene. CDR3 length: 22 amino acids. The CDR3 spells CASSKALTGTGVSGRSNQPQHF. The CDR3 bases are TGTGCCAGCAGCAAAGCACTAACCGGGACAGGGGTTTCTGGACGTAGCAATCAGCCCCAGCATTTT.

This clonotype was seen a handful of times. CDR3 loop: CASSLTEYNEQFF. CDR3 DNA sequence: TGCGCCAGCAGCTTGACAGAATACAATGAGCAGTTCTTC. This sequence joins TRBV5-1 and TRBJ2-1; no clear D. The CDR3 spans 13 residues. V lost 1 base and J lost 4, with 6 bases in between. The V gene's germline CDR1 is SGHRS and CDR2 YFSETQ.

This clonotype was detected only a few times. The chain carries TRBV5-5 and TRBJ2-3, with D possibly TRBD1 on 6 matching bases. Germline V gene data show CDR1 as SGHKS and CDR2 as YYEKEE (reference sequence). V lost 4 bases to trimming and J lost 4 bases, with 19 bases between them. The CDR3 runs 16 residues. In DNA, the CDR3 is TGTGCCAGCAGCCGAGAAGGTCAGGGGATGGCAGATACGCAGTATTTT. It codes for CASSREGQGMADTQYF.

This rearrangement joins TRBV4-2 to TRBJ2-1; 12 bases are shared with TRBD2. V was pared by 6 bases and J by 0 bases, with 21 bases of the junction left unmatched. Germline CDR1 LGHNA, CDR2 YNFKEQ. There are 22 residues in the CDR3. The CDR3: CASRYRRGKGLAGQSSYNEQFF. CDR3 in DNA: TGTGCCAGCAGGTACCGCAGGGGAAAGGGACTAGCGGGCCAGAGCTCCTACAATGAGCAGTTCTTC.

This clonotype was detected many times. The rearrangement joins TRBV23-1 to TRBJ2-7; D possibly uses TRBD1 or TRBD2 (5 bases each). TRBV23-1 is sorted into the ORF group, with uncertain function. The CDR3 is 19 residues long. V shed 8 bases and J shed 0 bases, with 29 bases lying between them. CDR3 protein: CASVLSAAGSLLSSYEQYF. The CDR3 DNA reads as TGCGCCAGCGTGCTTTCGGCGGCAGGGAGCCTCCTAAGCTCCTACGAGCAGTACTTC.

The chain combines TRBV6-5 with TRBJ2-1; 7 positions agree with TRBD2. There are 15 residues in the CDR3. CDR1 and CDR2 (germline): MNHEY, SVGAGI. V lost 6 bases and J lost 4; bases outside the gene matches: 9. The CDR3 here is CASRQSGVSYNEQFF. The CDR3 nucleotides read TGTGCCAGCAGACAGAGCGGGGTTTCTTACAATGAGCAGTTCTTC.

The chain carries TRBV6-1 and TRBJ2-2; D not certain. CDR1 is MNHNS and CDR2 is SASEGT in the germline V gene. This CDR3 is built from 12 residues. The V and J ends lost 2 bases and 6 bases respectively, with 4 bases between them. In DNA form, the CDR3 reads TGTGCCAGCAGTGAATGGTCCGGGGAGCTGTTTTTT. It encodes CASSEWSGELFF.

The CDR3 coding sequence is TGTGCCATCAGTGAAGCGGGGGTTACCAATGAGCAGTTCTTC. Protein: CAISEAGVTNEQFF. This rearrangement joins TRBV10-3 to TRBJ2-1; 8 nucleotides align to TRBD2. This CDR3 has 14 amino acids. Germline lookup yields CDR1 ENHRY and CDR2 SYGVKD. After removal of 3 bases from V and 6 bases from J, the junction contained 4 bases not matched to a gene.

This chain connects TRBV10-3 to TRBJ1-1; tentatively, D is TRBD1 (6 bases). This CDR3 contains 15 residues. Germline V lookup: CDR1 ENHRY, CDR2 SYGVKD. With 0 bases removed from V and 8 bases from J, the gap between germline ends came to 16 bases. CDR3 nucleotides: TGTGCCATCAGTGAGTCGAGGCAGGGGAACGAAGAAGCTTTCTTT. It encodes CAISESRQGNEEAFF.

The CDR3 is CASSEVGLREQYF. The CDR3 DNA reads as TGCGCCAGCAGTGAGGTAGGCCTGAGGGAGCAGTACTTC. The chain combines TRBV10-2 with TRBJ2-7; no reliable D call. Germline values: CDR1 WSHSY, CDR2 SAAADI. With 2 bases removed from V and 7 bases from J, the gap between germline ends came to 12 bases. The CDR3 spans 13 residues.

The J gene is TRBJ2-5, the V gene TRBV29-1; TRBD2 matches at 9 bases. The CDR3 consists of 13 residues. Germline V gene sequence: CDR1 SQVTM, CDR2 ANQGSEA. V trimming: 6 bases; J trimming: 1 base; junction bases outside the gene matches: 3. This CDR3 reads CSVRAGGQETQYF. The CDR3 DNA reads as TGCAGCGTCAGAGCGGGGGGCCAAGAGACCCAGTACTTC.

The chain combines TRBV10-3 with TRBJ2-1, with a possible D match to TRBD2 (6 bases). Per germline, CDR1 ENHRY and CDR2 SYGVKD. V lost 4 bases to trimming and J lost 5 bases, with 9 bases between them. CDR3 length: 13 residues. In nucleotides, the CDR3 is TGTGCCATCAGTGGCGGGACCGACAATGAGCAGTTCTTC. It is translated as CAISGGTDNEQFF.

This chain connects TRBV5-6 to TRBJ2-3; 8 bases are a match to TRBD2. Germline CDR1 reads SGHDT; CDR2 reads YYEEEE. After removal of 6 bases from V and 2 bases from J, the junction contained 8 bases not matched to a gene. The CDR3 is 15 amino acids. The CDR3, as DNA: TGTGCCAGCAACCTCGGGACTAGAAACACAGATACGCAGTATTTT. Its translation is CASNLGTRNTDTQYF.

A note on this clonotype: A read error is likely, as this CDR3 ends without the conserved phenylalanine or tryptophan. The CDR3 spells CSTTSGQVIEQYL. The CDR3 region has the DNA TGCAGTACAACCTCGGGACAGGTCATCGAGCAGTACTTG. This sequence joins TRBV20-1 and TRBJ2-7; the match to TRBD1 covers 8 bases. The CDR3 covers 13 residues. With 8 bases clipped from V and 6 bases from J, the junction kept 12 bases outside the gene matches. The V gene's germline CDR1 is DFQATT and CDR2 SNEGSKA (reference sequence).

The CDR3 is CASRQGAGKTDTQYF. CDR3 coding DNA: TGTGCCAGCAGACAAGGGGCGGGGAAGACAGATACGCAGTATTTT. V gene TRBV7-9 combines with J gene TRBJ2-3; D possibly corresponds to TRBD2 (6 bases). The CDR3 is 15 amino acids. Per the germline V gene, CDR1 is SEHNR and CDR2 is FQNEAQ (reference sequence). The V and J ends lost 6 bases and 3 bases respectively, with 16 bases between them.

This chain links TRBV5-1 with TRBJ2-3; the match to TRBD2 covers 14 bases. Germline CDR1 and CDR2: SGHRS and YFSETQ. The CDR3 is made up of 15 amino acids. J was trimmed by 3 bases and V by 5 bases; bases with no gene match: 2. CDR3 DNA: TGCGCCAGCAGGACTAGCGGGGGGGGTACAGATACGCAGTATTTT. Translated: CASRTSGGGTDTQYF.

This clonotype was seen only a few times. The chain recombines TRBV7-2 with TRBJ1-1, with D uncertain. Trimming cost V 5 bases and J 8 bases, with 15 bases left between them. CDR1 and CDR2 from the germline V gene are SGHTA and FQGNSA. There are 13 residues in the CDR3. The CDR3 sequence: CASSPYTTKEAFF. DNA of the CDR3: TGTGCCAGCAGCCCGTATACCACGAAAGAAGCTTTCTTT.